This T cell receptor beta chain was found in a study of T cells in Graves' hyperthyroidism and ophthalmopathy. Amplified TCR beta CDR3 regions came from RNA transcripts. RT-PCR in the first round (using the HTBI primer set) targeted the TCR CDR3. In TCRdb, the multiplex PCR reads were re-called with MiXCR into one record per CDR3 protein. The table lists approximately 640,000 distinct CDR3 sequences, less than 45% of them singletons. Turning to this clonotype: Its antigen remains unknown.

Overall study findings and caveats: Blood held most thyroid clonotypes expanded above 0.001 frequency. Ophthalmopathy, which appeared later, was predicted by the model a median 6.5 months before onset.

Germline V gives CDR1 SEHNR, CDR2 FQNEAQ (reference sequence). The CDR3 is 15 residues long. V lost 4 bases, J lost 2 bases, and 14 bases lay in between. Uncontrolled infection, other autoimmune disease, pregnancy and lactation each barred patients from inclusion. Diagnosis rested on symptoms, serum thyroxine and TRAb, thyroid ultrasound, and orbital computed tomography. Sequenced sample: peripheral blood or thyroid tissue (not recorded which). The V call is TRBV7-9, the J call TRBJ1-2; D perhaps matches TRBD1 (6 bases). The origin of this receptor is an adult man with Graves' disease, either hyperthyroidism or ophthalmopathy (not recorded which). The CDR3 loop reads CASSSPQGKNYGYTF. The CDR3 nucleotides are TGTGCCAGCAGCTCACCCCAGGGGAAAAACTATGGCTACACCTTC.